Listed below are T cell receptor beta chains from one sample, sequenced in a study of radiation and T cells in renal cell carcinoma. Data came from immunoSEQ multiplex PCR; TCRdb stores just in-frame clones and leaves some out. In the table there are 75,000 to 90,000 clones, 89% of which are singletons. Sequenced material: blood, taken from a patient whose treatment included radiotherapy and nephrectomy. All receptors derive from a woman in her seventies with renal cell carcinoma. CDR3s leave out the opening cysteine and the closing phenylalanine or tryptophan.

>TRBJ2-7|TRBV11-3
ASSLEGPRYLEQY
>TRBJ1-2|TRBV19
ASSFSGQAALANYGYT
>TRBJ1-3|TRBV19
ATTQSNSGNTIY
>TRBJ2-1|TRBV5-4
ASSPGTSGAGVVYEQF
>TRBJ2-2|TRBV6-4
ASSPSTVTGELF
>TRBJ1-1|TRBV5-1
ASSLERPNTEAF
>TRBJ2-3|TRBV27
ASSPRTLSTDTQY
>TRBJ2-5|TRBV5-4
ASSLAGTSGGKQETQY
>TRBJ1-6|TRBV4-1
ASSQESSGFNSPLH
>TRBJ1-1|TRBV28
ASSALQGWAEAF
>TRBJ1-3|TRBV29-1
SVEITGNTIY
>TRBJ1-5|TRBV19
ASSVTTDGQPQH
>TRBJ2-5|TRBV11-1
ASSPLTSGAQVETQY
>TRBJ1-1|TRBV18
ASSPFQKNTEAF
>TRBJ1-1|TRBV13
ASSIWTGGDTEAF
>TRBJ1-4|TRBV25-1
ASNGQGHEKLF
>TRBJ2-1|TRBV9
ASSVEGVWMNEQF
>TRBJ2-1|TRBV28
ASSFPRSEQF
>TRBJ2-7|TRBV19
ASSIFSRDTYEQY
>TRBJ1-1|TRBV7-8
ASSPGTGTVIIEAF
>TRBJ1-6|TRBV6-5
ASRGSYNSPLH
>TRBJ2-5|TRBV7-6
ASSLGGGGIETQY
>TRBJ2-4|TRBV7-8
ASSQGGALSSNIQY
>TRBJ2-3|TRBV13
ASSPTGLALRDTQY
>TRBJ2-2|TRBV2
ASKGQGAGGELF
>TRBJ2-7|TRBV29-1
SVGTGVGYEQY
>TRBJ2-1|TRBV9
ASSALTGLNEQF
>TRBJ1-3|TRBV6-5
ASRGQAGGNTIY
>TRBJ1-3|TRBV7-2
ASSRRGNTIY
>TRBJ2-3|TRBV5-1
ASSLVGVSTDTQY
>TRBJ2-5|TRBV4-1
ASSQDQGFGETQY
>TRBJ2-1|TRBV28
ASRLLGAYNEQF
>TRBJ1-4|TRBV14
ASSQDRGMGHEKLF
>TRBJ1-4|TRBV5-5
ASTGTAGEKLF
>TRBJ1-5|TRBV30
AWRGKGASNQPQH
>TRBJ1-3|TRBV13
ASSSFNTIY
>TRBJ1-4|TRBV21-1
ASSNARGSEKLF
>TRBJ2-7|TRBV7-2
ASSLGDRVGEQY
>TRBJ2-2|TRBV19
ASSLGTANTGELF
>TRBJ1-2|TRBV14
ASSDRGTYGYT
>TRBJ1-2|TRBV7-9
ASSLHVAGYT
>TRBJ2-2|TRBV6-7
ASSYFRVVF
>TRBJ1-1|TRBV7-2
ASSSRQGAFTEAF
>TRBJ1-2|TRBV6-5
ASSYSGQGGWGYT
>TRBJ1-1|TRBV10-3
AIRGGTEAF
>TRBJ2-2|TRBV14
ASSPTRVDTGELF
>TRBJ2-7|TRBV10-3
AISESRGYEQY
>TRBJ1-1|TRBV6-5
ASRKDGRITEAF
>TRBJ2-3|TRBV2
ASSVPSGGTDTQY
>TRBJ1-5|TRBV18
ASSLGGTDFEPQH
>TRBJ1-3|TRBV15
ATSRELVSSGNTIY
>TRBJ2-6|TRBV10-3
ATVSGANVLT
>TRBJ2-3|TRBV6-5
ASRVTDTQY
>TRBJ1-5|TRBV6-1
ASRRDRGDQPQH
>NA|TRBV15
ATSRGQGLSYEQY
>TRBJ1-2|TRBV30
AWSEIQGSGYT
>TRBJ2-6|TRBV19
ASTSGQGGPGANVLT
>TRBJ1-5|TRBV19
ASVPDRALNQPQH
>TRBJ1-2|TRBV2
ASSEGDRGGYT
>TRBJ2-3|TRBV5-4
ASSSPAGGPDTQY